Sequencing of this T cell receptor beta chain was carried out in a study of cytomegalovirus exposure and HLA in healthy donors. General study findings and limits: A few CMV-associated chains proved CMV antigen-specific in vitro.

Primers: 60 Vbeta forward and 13 Jbeta reverse. Libraries were prepared by immunoSEQ multiplex PCR; TCRdb keeps only in-frame clonotypes and omits some of them. The sample data list some 76,000 clones. As regards this clone: Its target is not known.

Germline-derived CDR1 and CDR2 are SGDLS and YYNGEE. CDR3 size: 15 residues. J lost 7 bases, V lost 0 bases, and 6 bases had no gene match. V and J are TRBV9 and TRBJ1-4; 7 bases agree with TRBD1. The specimen was PBMCs. The receptor comes from a man aged 35-49 years in good health and CMV-seronegative. CDR3 amino acids: CASSVGQGMTEKLFF. CDR3 nucleotide sequence: TGTGCCAGCAGCGTAGGACAGGGAATGACTGAAAAACTGTTTTTT. Together with reference TRBV9 and TRBJ1-4, the CDR3 gives the full variable domain: DSGVTQTPKHLITATGQRVTLRCSPRSGDLSVYWYQQSLDQGLQFLIQYYNGEERAKGNILERFSAQQFPDLHSELNLSSLELGDSALYFCASSVGQGMTEKLFFGSGTQLSVL.